These 27 T cell receptor beta chains came from one sample sequenced in a study of somatic mutations in cytotoxic T cells in rheumatoid arthritis. Assay used: immunoSEQ multiplex PCR; TCRdb lists only in-frame clones, some missing. The table has about 5,500 clones, 70% to 85% seen once; the top ten hold roughly half. What was sequenced was CD8+ T cells sorted from blood. All receptors derive from a woman aged 45 to 65 with rheumatoid arthritis.

This clone was seen only once. The V gene is TRBV30, the J gene TRBJ2-1; 11 bases are a match to TRBD2. With 2 bases clipped from V and 3 bases from J, the junction kept 6 bases outside the gene matches. In germline, CDR1 is GTSNPN, CDR2 SVGIG (reference sequence). The CDR3 sequence is 16 residues long. This CDR3 reads CAWSLRGLAVYNEQFF. The CDR3 DNA reads as TGTGCCTGGAGTCTCAGGGGACTAGCGGTCTACAATGAGCAGTTCTTC.

V gene TRBV9 combines with J gene TRBJ2-1; 9 nucleotides align to TRBD2. CDR1 is SGDLS and CDR2 is YYNGEE in the germline V gene. Trimming removed 3 bases from V and 3 bases from J; junction bases left unmatched: 4. This CDR3 is 15 amino acids long. The CDR3 DNA sequence: TGTGCCAGCAGCGGCGAGACTAGCGGCTACAATGAGCAGTTCTTC. It specifies CASSGETSGYNEQFF.

This sequence joins TRBV30 and TRBJ2-2; D is unresolved. V was trimmed by 1 base and J by 5 bases, leaving 8 bases between them. The CDR3 is made up of 13 amino acids. Germline CDR1 GTSNPN, CDR2 SVGIG (reference sequence). As DNA, the CDR3 is TGTGCCTGGAGTGCTAGTTGGACCGGGGAGCTGTTTTTT. Translating gives CAWSASWTGELFF.

This chain uses TRBV4-2 with TRBJ2-3; 7 positions match TRBD2. The CDR3 is 14 residues long. Trimming took 5 bases from V and 6 from J; bases not matched to a gene: 8. Per germline, CDR1 LGHNA and CDR2 YNFKEQ. The CDR3 spells CASSLGGRGDTQYF. The CDR3, as DNA: TGTGCCAGCAGCTTGGGAGGGCGTGGGGATACGCAGTATTTT.

The chain combines TRBV9 with TRBJ2-7; D unresolved. CDR1 and CDR2 from the germline V gene are SGDLS and YYNGEE. Trimming removed 0 bases from V and 0 bases from J, with 7 bases in between. The CDR3 contains 14 residues. CDR3 protein: CASSVGDFSYEQYF. CDR3 sequence (DNA): TGTGCCAGCAGCGTAGGTGACTTCTCCTACGAGCAGTACTTC.

CDR3 nucleotides: TGTGCCAGCAGCTTGGGACGGAGCTACGAGCAGTACTTC. It encodes CASSLGRSYEQYF. The chain combines TRBV5-6 with TRBJ2-7; D unresolved. The CDR3 is made up of 13 amino acids. The germline CDR1 and CDR2 sequences are SGHDT and YYEEEE. The V gene lost 0 bases and the J gene lost 3 bases, with 7 bases spanning the gap. The full variable domain, with the rest looked up from reference TRBV5-6 and TRBJ2-7, is DAGVTQSPTHLIKTRGQQVTLRCSPKSGHDTVSWYQQALGQGPQFIFQYYEEEERQRGNFPDRFSGHQFPNYSSELNVNALLLGDSALYLCASSLGRSYEQYFGPGTRLTVT.

The chain has TRBV28 and TRBJ2-7; 11 bases are a match to TRBD2. The germline V gene has CDR1 MDHEN and CDR2 SYDVKM. The CDR3 spans 16 residues. V lost 6 bases and J lost 2; bases outside the gene matches: 9. In DNA form, the CDR3 reads TGTGCCAGCAGGCGAGAGGGACTAGCGGTTACCTACGAGCAGTACTTC. This translates into CASRREGLAVTYEQYF.

This clone was detected only once. The chain recombines TRBV9 with TRBJ1-5; weak D call: TRBD1 (6 bases). From germline, CDR1 is SGDLS and CDR2 YYNGEE. Trimming pared 3 bases from V and 0 bases from J, leaving 13 bases between. This CDR3 has 16 residues. The CDR3 region is CASSEGGGASNQPQHF. The CDR3 DNA is TGTGCCAGCAGCGAGGGCGGGGGGGCTAGCAATCAGCCCCAGCATTTT. Variable domain in full (rest from reference TRBV9 and TRBJ1-5): DSGVTQTPKHLITATGQRVTLRCSPRSGDLSVYWYQQSLDQGLQFLIQYYNGEERAKGNILERFSAQQFPDLHSELNLSSLELGDSALYFCASSEGGGASNQPQHFGDGTRLSIL.

This clone has a handful of counts. The chain carries TRBV9 and TRBJ2-2, with a weak D call TRBD2 (6 bases). Germline CDR1 is SGDLS and CDR2 is YYNGEE. Trimming took off 3 bases at V and 1 base at J, with 10 bases between the two ends. The CDR3 runs to 15 residues. CDR3: CASSAGGGNTGELFF. In DNA form, the CDR3 reads TGTGCCAGCAGCGCCGGGGGAGGGAACACCGGGGAGCTGTTTTTT.

The chain couples TRBV2 to TRBJ1-5; tentatively, D is TRBD1 (5 bases). Germline lookup yields CDR1 SNHLY and CDR2 FYNNEI. This CDR3 region has 16 residues. V was clipped by 1 base and J by 0 bases, with 10 bases between them. CDR3 amino acids: CASSEVGALSNQPQHF. CDR3 DNA sequence: TGTGCCAGCAGTGAAGTAGGGGCACTTAGCAATCAGCCCCAGCATTTT.

The V and J genes are TRBV27 and TRBJ2-1; D ambiguous. The V gene's germline CDR1 is MNHEY and CDR2 SMNVEV (reference sequence). The V gene lost 6 bases and the J gene lost 5 bases, with 17 bases spanning the gap. There are 15 residues in the CDR3. CDR3 nucleotide sequence: TGTGCCAGCAGCGCCATCCCTGGAGAGCACAATGAGCAGTTCTTC. Protein: CASSAIPGEHNEQFF.

The chain uses TRBV27 and TRBJ2-5; 7 positions match TRBD1. Near its end, the DNA agrees better with TRBJ2-7, so the J call may be wrong. The CDR3 is 16 residues long. Germline-derived CDR1 and CDR2 are MNHEY and SMNVEV (reference sequence). CDR3 amino acids: CASSPSAGGASYEQYF. The CDR3 nucleotides are TGTGCCAGCAGTCCATCCGCAGGGGGAGCGTCCTACGAGCAGTACTTC.

V usage is TRBV6-5 and J usage is TRBJ2-3, with D possibly TRBD2 on 5 matching bases. Germline CDR1 MNHEY, CDR2 SVGAGI. Trimming left V 5 bases short and J 6 bases short, with 9 bases between. This CDR3 comprises 12 residues. In nucleotides, the CDR3 is TGTGCCAGCAGTGGGAGTCGGGATACGCAGTATTTT. Translated, it gives CASSGSRDTQYF.

This clone is a singleton in its sample. The J gene is TRBJ1-5, the V gene TRBV28; D is ambiguous. Per the germline V gene, CDR1 is MDHEN and CDR2 is SYDVKM. The CDR3 is 12 residues long. Trimming took off 6 bases at V and 4 bases at J, with 7 bases between the two ends. The CDR3 spells CASRRGNQPQHF. DNA for the CDR3: TGTGCCAGCAGGCGGGGTAATCAGCCCCAGCATTTT. Full variable domain (remainder filled in from reference TRBV28 and TRBJ1-5): DVKVTQSSRYLVKRTGEKVFLECVQDMDHENMFWYRQDPGLGLRLIYFSYDVKMKEKGDIPEGYSVSREKKERFSLILESASTNQTSMYLCASRRGNQPQHFGDGTRLSIL.

The rearrangement links TRBV4-2 to TRBJ2-7, with unresolved D. CDR1 is LGHNA, CDR2 YNFKEQ, per germline. The CDR3 length is 14 residues. V was pared by 1 base and J by 2 bases, with 9 bases between. CDR3 DNA: TGTGCCAGCAGCCAAGGCGACATAACCTACGAGCAGTACTTC. It is translated as CASSQGDITYEQYF.

The chain recombines TRBV2 with TRBJ2-1; D may be TRBD2 (6 bases). V was shortened by 1 base and J by 0 bases, with 7 bases between the two germline ends. This CDR3 contains 15 residues. The germline gives CDR1 SNHLY, CDR2 FYNNEI. The DNA for the CDR3 is TGTGCCAGCAGTGAAGACGGGAGCTCCTACAATGAGCAGTTCTTC. Amino acids: CASSEDGSSYNEQFF.

V is TRBV19 and J is TRBJ2-7, with 9 bases aligning to TRBD2. V was pared by 5 bases and J by 1 base, with 3 bases of the junction left unmatched. Germline-derived CDR1 and CDR2 are LNHDA and SQIVND (reference sequence). This CDR3 is 14 amino acids long. CDR3: CASSQRGESYEQYF. CDR3 nucleotides: TGTGCCAGTAGTCAGCGGGGGGAATCCTACGAGCAGTACTTC.

As for this clone: Distinct nucleotide sequences in the sample also encode this CDR3. This chain joins TRBV9 and TRBJ2-7; 7 positions match TRBD2. The length of the CDR3 is 14 residues. V lost 3 bases to trimming and J lost 3 bases; unmatched junction nucleotides: 6. The germline CDR1 and CDR2 sequences are SGDLS and YYNGEE. CDR3: CASSGGGVGYEQYF. The CDR3 nucleotides read TGTGCCAGCAGCGGCGGGGGAGTGGGCTACGAGCAGTACTTC.

The chain uses TRBV9 and TRBJ2-2, with no clear D. Germline V CDR1 and CDR2: SGDLS, YYNGEE. The CDR3 is 13 residues long. The V gene lost 0 bases and the J gene lost 10 bases, with 10 bases spanning the gap. The CDR3 here is CASSVESPLELFF. In DNA form, the CDR3 reads TGTGCCAGCAGCGTAGAAAGCCCCCTGGAGCTGTTTTTT.

This sequence joins TRBV15 and TRBJ2-5; a weak D match, TRBD2 (7 bases). Germline V lookup: CDR1 LNHNV, CDR2 YYDKDF (reference sequence). V was shortened by 3 bases and J by 7 bases, with 15 bases between the two germline ends. This CDR3 spans 14 amino acids. The chain's CDR3 is CATSSHEGGLTQYF. The CDR3 bases are TGTGCCACCAGCAGTCATGAGGGGGGGTTGACCCAGTACTTC.

This clone was observed a single time. The chain employs TRBV6-5 and TRBJ2-5; possible D gene TRBD2, 6 bases. This CDR3 spans 14 amino acids. Germline CDR1 MNHEY, CDR2 SVGAGI. V lost 2 bases to trimming and J lost 1 base, with 8 bases between them. DNA for the CDR3: TGTGCCAGCAGTTACGGGGGGACCCAAGAGACCCAGTACTTC. Translation gives CASSYGGTQETQYF.

The V call is TRBV7-2, the J call TRBJ2-1; 10 bases are shared with TRBD2. Germline trimming cut 2 bases from V and 4 bases from J; bases unmatched to any gene: 8. There are 17 residues in the CDR3. Germline V gene data show CDR1 as SGHTA and CDR2 as FQGNSA. The CDR3 sequence is CASSLNPGLALYNEQFF. In nucleotides, the CDR3 is TGTGCCAGCAGCTTAAATCCGGGACTAGCGCTTTACAATGAGCAGTTCTTC.

The CDR3: CASSPLVSGMVTDTQYF. CDR3 sequence (DNA): TGTGCCAGCTCACCTCTTGTAAGCGGGATGGTAACAGATACGCAGTATTTT. This sequence joins TRBV18 and TRBJ2-3, with 7 bases fitting TRBD2. This CDR3 comprises 17 residues. CDR1 and CDR2 from the germline V gene are KGHSH and LQKENI. V was pared by 3 bases and J by 3 bases, with 12 bases of the junction left unmatched.

The chain joins TRBV9 to TRBJ2-7, with TRBD1 matching over 11 bases. This CDR3 comprises 16 residues. Trimming took 2 bases from V and 2 from J; bases not matched to a gene: 6. Looked up from germline, CDR1 is SGDLS and CDR2 is YYNGEE. CDR3 DNA: TGTGCCAGCAGCGTTGGCGGGGGACAGGGGGCCTACGAGCAGTACTTC. Protein: CASSVGGGQGAYEQYF.

V gene TRBV18 combines with J gene TRBJ2-1, with 13 bases identical to TRBD2. Looked up from germline, CDR1 is KGHSH and CDR2 is LQKENI. After removal of 4 bases from V and 7 bases from J, the junction contained 13 bases not matched to a gene. The CDR3 totals 18 residues. CDR3 in DNA: TGTGCCAGCTCACTGGCCCGGGGAGGGACTAGCGGGGCAAATGAGCAGTTCTTC. Translation: CASSLARGGTSGANEQFF.

The V call is TRBV13, the J call TRBJ2-7, with 9 nucleotides matching TRBD2. The CDR3 spans 14 residues. V lost 5 bases and J lost 1; bases outside the gene matches: 3. Germline V lookup: CDR1 PRHDT, CDR2 FYEKMQ (reference sequence). The CDR3 here is CASSHGLASYEQYF. CDR3 bases: TGTGCCAGCAGCCATGGACTAGCGTCCTACGAGCAGTACTTC.

The chain is built from TRBV27 and TRBJ1-5; TRBD1 matches at 7 bases. The CDR3 totals 15 residues. The germline gives CDR1 MNHEY, CDR2 SMNVEV (reference sequence). V was clipped by 6 bases and J by 5 bases; unmatched bases: 10. The CDR3 bases are TGTGCCAGCAGACCTACAGGGGTTTTCGATCAGCCCCAGCATTTT. Protein product: CASRPTGVFDQPQHF.